This T cell receptor beta chain was recorded in a study of breast tumors, draining lymph nodes, adjacent tissues. TCRdb processed the multiplex PCR reads anew with MiXCR; each CDR3 protein has one entry. The sample has 200,000 or so distinct CDR3 sequences; roughly 31% are singletons. A remark on this clonotype: Its antigen is unknown. One base away lies a much larger clone, so this may be a sequencing read error.

The lymph nodes were axillary draining lymph nodes from breast cancer patients. The CDR3 has 14 residues. Germline V CDR1 and CDR2: MDHEN, SYDVKM. Overall study findings and caveats: Tumor T cell lymph node origin was a supported hypothesis, not proven. Tumors had less TCR diversity than lymph nodes, more than nontumor tissue. Findings are consistent with lymph node origin and intratumoral expansion of most tumor T cells. Luminal-like breast cancer showed significantly greater tumor-nontumor repertoire similarity than basal-like breast cancer did.

V and J are TRBV28 and TRBJ1-4, with TRBD1 identical over 7 bases. Sequencing was carried out using axillary lymph node tissue. The TCR was taken from a female donor with breast cancer. Some clones in this sample may be carry-over from other donors' samples. CDR3 protein: CASVRGGANEKLLF. In nucleotides, the CDR3 is TGTGCCAGCGTGAGAGGGGGCGCTAATGAAAAACTGTTGTTT.